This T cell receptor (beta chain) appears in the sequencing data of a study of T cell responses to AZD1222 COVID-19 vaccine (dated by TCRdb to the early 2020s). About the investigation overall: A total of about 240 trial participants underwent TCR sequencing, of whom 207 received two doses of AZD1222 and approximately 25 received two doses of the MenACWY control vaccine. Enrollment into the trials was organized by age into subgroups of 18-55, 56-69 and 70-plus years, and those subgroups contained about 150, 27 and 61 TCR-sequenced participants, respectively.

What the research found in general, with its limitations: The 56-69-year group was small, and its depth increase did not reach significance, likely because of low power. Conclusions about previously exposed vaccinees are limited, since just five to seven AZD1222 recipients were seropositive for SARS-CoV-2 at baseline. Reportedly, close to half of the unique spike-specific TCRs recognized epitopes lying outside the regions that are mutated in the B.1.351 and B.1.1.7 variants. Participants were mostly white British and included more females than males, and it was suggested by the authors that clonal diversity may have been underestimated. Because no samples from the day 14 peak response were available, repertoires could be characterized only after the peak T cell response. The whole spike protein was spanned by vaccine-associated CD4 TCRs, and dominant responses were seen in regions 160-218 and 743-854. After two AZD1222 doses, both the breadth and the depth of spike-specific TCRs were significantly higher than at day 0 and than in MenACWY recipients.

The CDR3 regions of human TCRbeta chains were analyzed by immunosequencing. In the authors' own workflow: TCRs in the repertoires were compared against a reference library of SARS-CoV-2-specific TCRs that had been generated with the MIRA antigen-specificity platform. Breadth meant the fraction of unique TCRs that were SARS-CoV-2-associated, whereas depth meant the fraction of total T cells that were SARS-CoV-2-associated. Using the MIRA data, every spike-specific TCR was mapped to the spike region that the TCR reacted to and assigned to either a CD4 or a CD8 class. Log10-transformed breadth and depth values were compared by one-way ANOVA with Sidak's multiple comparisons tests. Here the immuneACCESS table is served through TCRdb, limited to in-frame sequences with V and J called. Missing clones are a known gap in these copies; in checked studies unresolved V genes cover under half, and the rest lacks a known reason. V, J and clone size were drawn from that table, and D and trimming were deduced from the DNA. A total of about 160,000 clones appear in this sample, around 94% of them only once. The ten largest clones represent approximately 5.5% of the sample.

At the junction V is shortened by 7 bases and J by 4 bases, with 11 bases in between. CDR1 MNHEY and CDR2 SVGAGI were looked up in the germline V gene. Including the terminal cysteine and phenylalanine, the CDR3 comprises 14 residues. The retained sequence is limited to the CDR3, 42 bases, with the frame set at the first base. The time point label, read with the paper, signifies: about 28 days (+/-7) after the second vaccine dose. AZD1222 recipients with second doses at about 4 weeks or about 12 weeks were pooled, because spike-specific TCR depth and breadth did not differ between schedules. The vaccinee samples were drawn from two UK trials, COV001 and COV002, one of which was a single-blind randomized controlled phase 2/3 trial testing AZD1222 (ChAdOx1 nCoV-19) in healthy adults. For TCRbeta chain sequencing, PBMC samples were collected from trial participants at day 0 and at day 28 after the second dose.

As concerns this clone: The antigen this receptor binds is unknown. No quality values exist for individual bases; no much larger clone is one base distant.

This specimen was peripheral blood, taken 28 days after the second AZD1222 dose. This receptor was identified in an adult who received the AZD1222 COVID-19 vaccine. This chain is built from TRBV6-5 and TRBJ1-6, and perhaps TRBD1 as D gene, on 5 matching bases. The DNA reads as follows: TGTGCCAGCACCCACAGGAAATATAATTCACCCCTCCACTTT. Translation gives CASTHRKYNSPLHF.